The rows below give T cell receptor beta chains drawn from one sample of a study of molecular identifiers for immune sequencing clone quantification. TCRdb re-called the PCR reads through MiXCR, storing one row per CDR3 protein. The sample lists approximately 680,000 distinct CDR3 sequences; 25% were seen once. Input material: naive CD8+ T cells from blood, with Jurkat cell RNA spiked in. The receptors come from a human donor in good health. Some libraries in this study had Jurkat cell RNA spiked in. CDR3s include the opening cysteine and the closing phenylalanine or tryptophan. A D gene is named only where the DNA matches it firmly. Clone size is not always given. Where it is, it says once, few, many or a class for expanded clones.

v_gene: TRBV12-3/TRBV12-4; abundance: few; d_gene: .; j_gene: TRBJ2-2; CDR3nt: TGTGCCAGCACATCGCTGGGAGACACCGGGGAGCTGTTTTTT; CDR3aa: CASTSLGDTGELFF
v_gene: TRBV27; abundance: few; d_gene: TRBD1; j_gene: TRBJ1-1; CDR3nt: TGTGCCAGCAGTTCCAGGACAGGACTGAACGCTGAAGCTTTCTTT; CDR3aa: CASSSRTGLNAEAFF
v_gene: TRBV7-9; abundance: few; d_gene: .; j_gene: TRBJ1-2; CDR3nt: TGTGCCAGCAGCTTAGGTACCCTTTATGGCTACACCTTC; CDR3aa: CASSLGTLYGYTF
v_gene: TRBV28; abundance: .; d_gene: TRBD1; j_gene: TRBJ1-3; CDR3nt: TGTGTCAGCAGCGTTGACAGGGACTATGGAAACACCATATATTTT; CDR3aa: CVSSVDRDYGNTIYF
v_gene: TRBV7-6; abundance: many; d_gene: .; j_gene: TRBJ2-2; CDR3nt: TGTGCCAGCTCTGTTGGGCTGGGGAACGGGGAGCTGTTTTTT; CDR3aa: CASSVGLGNGELFF
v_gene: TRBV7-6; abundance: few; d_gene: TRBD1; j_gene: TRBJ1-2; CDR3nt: TGTGCCAGCAGCTTAGGAGGGACAGCCGATGGCTACACCTTC; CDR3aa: CASSLGGTADGYTF
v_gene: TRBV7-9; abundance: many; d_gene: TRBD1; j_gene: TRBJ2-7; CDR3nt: TGTGCCAGCAGCCACCGGGACAGAGCCTACGAGCAGTACTTC; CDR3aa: CASSHRDRAYEQYF
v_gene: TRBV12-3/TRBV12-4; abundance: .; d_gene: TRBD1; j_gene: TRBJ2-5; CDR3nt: TGTGCCAGCAGGAAGACAGGGGAAGAGACCCAGTACTTC; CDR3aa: CASRKTGEETQYF
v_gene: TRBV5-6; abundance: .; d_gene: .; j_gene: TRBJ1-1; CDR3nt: TGTGCCAGCAGCTTGGCGGCGGGACAACACACTGAAGCTTTCTTT; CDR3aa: CASSLAAGQHTEAFF
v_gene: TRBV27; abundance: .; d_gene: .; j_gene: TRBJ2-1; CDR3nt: TGTGCCAACAGTCCTGAGACCGAAAGCTCCTACAATGAGCAGTTCTTC; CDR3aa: CANSPETESSYNEQFF
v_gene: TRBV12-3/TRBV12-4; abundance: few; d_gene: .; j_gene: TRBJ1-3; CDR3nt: TGTGCCAGCAATCCCACCTCCGGGACGGACTCTGGAAACACCATATATTTT; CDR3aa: CASNPTSGTDSGNTIYF
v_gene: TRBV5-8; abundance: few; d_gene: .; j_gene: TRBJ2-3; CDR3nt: TGTGCCAGCAGCTTGCGGAACAGTCTCCGAGATACGCAGTATTTT; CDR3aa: CASSLRNSLRDTQYF